Below, 10 T cell receptor beta chains from the same sample are listed, as sequenced in a study of OX40 agonist ivuxolimab in advanced cancers. Produced via immunoSEQ multiplex PCR; TCRdb's table is partial and in-frame only. The profile shows approximately 74,000 clones, about 85% of them singletons. The source was CD4+ or CD8+ T cells sorted from blood, collected in a trial of the OX40 agonist ivuxolimab. The receptors were gathered from an adult with an advanced solid tumor such as melanoma, head and neck, liver or kidney cancer.

The chain combines TRBV5-1 with TRBJ1-3, with a possible D match to TRBD1 (5 bases). CDR1 SGHRS and CDR2 YFSETQ come from the germline V gene. V lost 4 bases to trimming and J lost 0 bases, with 11 bases between them. This CDR3 comprises 15 residues. The DNA of the CDR3 is TGCGCCAGCAGCGGGGGGTCCAGCTCTGGAAACACCATATATTTT. Translating gives CASSGGSSSGNTIYF.

The chain carries TRBV27 and TRBJ2-3; no clear D gene. This CDR3 comprises 14 residues. From germline, CDR1 is MNHEY and CDR2 SMNVEV (reference sequence). V shed 0 bases and J shed 6 bases, with 10 bases lying between them. The chain's CDR3 is CASSLSLGIDTQYF. The CDR3, as DNA: TGTGCCAGCAGTTTATCGTTGGGAATCGATACGCAGTATTTT.

The chain links TRBV6-6 to TRBJ1-1, with a tentative D call TRBD1 (5 bases). The V end was cut by 7 bases, the J end by 4 bases, with 13 bases between. The CDR3 runs to 13 residues. Germline CDR1 and CDR2: MNHNY and SVGAGI (reference sequence). The CDR3 here is CASNAQGITEAFF. DNA for the CDR3: TGTGCCAGCAATGCCCAGGGAATCACTGAAGCTTTCTTT.

The table lists this clone with a count of one. The chain combines TRBV7-2 with TRBJ2-3, with 9 bases lining up with TRBD2. Germline CDR1 and CDR2: SGHTA and FQGNSA. Trimming at V came to 5 bases and at J to 4 bases, leaving 13 bases not matched to a gene. There are 17 residues in the CDR3. CDR3 bases: TGTGCCAGCAGCGGAGGACTCCTTAGCGGGGGCCCAGATACGCAGTATTTT. Translation gives CASSGGLLSGGPDTQYF.

The chain carries TRBV15 and TRBJ2-3, with D unresolved. From germline, CDR1 is LNHNV and CDR2 YYDKDF (reference sequence). The CDR3 loop spans 13 amino acids. The V gene lost 0 bases and the J gene lost 4 bases, with 5 bases spanning the gap. The CDR3: CATSRDGPDTQYF. The CDR3 nucleotides read TGTGCCACCAGCAGAGATGGACCAGATACGCAGTATTTT.

In nucleotides, the CDR3 is TGTGCCAGCAAGCAGTGGGCAAGCGGAACTAATGAAAAACTGTTTTTT. It is translated as CASKQWASGTNEKLFF. The chain links TRBV6-6 to TRBJ1-4; no clear D gene. This CDR3 has 16 residues. CDR1 is MNHNY and CDR2 is SVGAGI in the germline V gene (reference sequence). The ends were cut back, 7 bases at V and 1 base at J, with 16 bases in the middle.

The chain combines TRBV18 with TRBJ2-1; D unresolved. The V end lost 1 base, the J end lost 4 bases, and 5 bases lay between the germline ends. Germline V gives CDR1 KGHSH, CDR2 LQKENI. There are 13 residues in the CDR3. The CDR3 region is CASSPLSYNEQFF. The CDR3 nucleotides are TGTGCCAGCTCACCACTTAGTTACAATGAGCAGTTCTTC.

The CDR3 nucleotides read TGTGCCAGCAGTTTTCGTGCAGGAATCTACGAGCAGTACTTC. Translation gives CASSFRAGIYEQYF. The chain links TRBV27 to TRBJ2-7; D ambiguous. The V gene's germline CDR1 is MNHEY and CDR2 SMNVEV (reference sequence). CDR3 length equals 14 residues. V was trimmed by 3 bases and J by 3 bases, leaving 12 bases between them.

Points on this clone: The same CDR3 also results from other DNA sequences found in this sample. The chain links TRBV4-3 to TRBJ1-4, with D perhaps matching TRBD1 (6 bases). Trimming shortened V by 0 bases and J by 5 bases, and 10 bases separated the two germline ends. CDR1 is LGHNA, CDR2 YSLEER, per germline. The CDR3 has 15 amino acids. The CDR3 coding sequence is TGCGCCAGCAGCCAAGAGGGACAAGGAAATGAAAAACTGTTTTTT. This codes for CASSQEGQGNEKLFF.

The V and J genes are TRBV18 and TRBJ1-1; D possibly corresponds to TRBD1 (5 bases). V was trimmed by 3 bases and J by 8 bases, leaving 16 bases between them. The germline gives CDR1 KGHSH, CDR2 LQKENI. The CDR3 contains 14 residues. The CDR3 loop is CASSPAQGLIEAFF. CDR3 nucleotide sequence: TGTGCCAGCTCACCTGCGCAGGGTCTGATAGAAGCTTTCTTT.